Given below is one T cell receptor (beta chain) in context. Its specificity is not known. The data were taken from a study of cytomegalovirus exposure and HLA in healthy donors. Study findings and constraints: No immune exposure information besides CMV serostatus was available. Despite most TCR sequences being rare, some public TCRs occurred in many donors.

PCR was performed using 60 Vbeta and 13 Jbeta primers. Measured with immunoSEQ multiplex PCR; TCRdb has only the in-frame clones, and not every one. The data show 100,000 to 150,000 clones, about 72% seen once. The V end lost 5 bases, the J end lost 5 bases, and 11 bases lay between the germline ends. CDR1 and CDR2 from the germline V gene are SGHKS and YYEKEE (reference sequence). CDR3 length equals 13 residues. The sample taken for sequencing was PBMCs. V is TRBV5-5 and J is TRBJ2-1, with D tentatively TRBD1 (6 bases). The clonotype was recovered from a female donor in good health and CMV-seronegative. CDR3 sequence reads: CASRFGQHNEQFF. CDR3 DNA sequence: TGTGCCAGCAGATTTGGACAGCACAATGAGCAGTTCTTC. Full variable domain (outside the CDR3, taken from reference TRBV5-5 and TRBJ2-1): DAGVTQSPTHLIKTRGQQVTLRCSPISGHKSVSWYQQVLGQGPQFIFQYYEKEERGRGNFPDRFSARQFPNYSSELNVNALLLGDSALYLCASRFGQHNEQFFGPGTRLTVL.